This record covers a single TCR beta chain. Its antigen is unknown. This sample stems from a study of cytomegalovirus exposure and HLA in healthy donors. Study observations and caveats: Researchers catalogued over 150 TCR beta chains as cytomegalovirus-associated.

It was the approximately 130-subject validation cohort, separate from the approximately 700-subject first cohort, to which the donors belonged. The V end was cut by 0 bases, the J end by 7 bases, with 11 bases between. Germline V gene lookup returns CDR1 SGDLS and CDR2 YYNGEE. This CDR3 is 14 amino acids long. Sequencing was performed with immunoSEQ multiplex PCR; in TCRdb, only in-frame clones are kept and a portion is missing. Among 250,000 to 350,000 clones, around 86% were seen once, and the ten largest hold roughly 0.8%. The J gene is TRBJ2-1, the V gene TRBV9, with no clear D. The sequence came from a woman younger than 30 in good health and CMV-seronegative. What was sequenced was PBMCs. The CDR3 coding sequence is TGTGCCAGCAGCGTAGTGGTAGATTCGAATGAGCAGTTCTTC. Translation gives CASSVVVDSNEQFF.